The TCR beta chain described here comes from a study of T cell responses to AZD1222 COVID-19 vaccine. V was shortened by 7 bases and J by 5 bases, with 9 bases between the two germline ends. The CDR3 loop spans 12 amino acids. The germline gives CDR1 ENHRY, CDR2 SYGVKD. TCRdb keeps only in-frame clones here, not all; method: immunoSEQ multiplex PCR. Of some 150,000 clones in the sample, 90% were seen once. This material consisted of peripheral blood, taken on day 0 of AZD1222 vaccination. The chain combines TRBV10-3 with TRBJ2-1; D is unclear. The receptor was isolated from an adult in good health. The CDR3 reads CAIKVSNNEQFF. The CDR3 nucleotides read TGTGCCATCAAAGTCAGTAACAATGAGCAGTTCTTC.